The 5 T cell receptor beta chains listed next were all sequenced from one sample in a study of blood T cell repertoires in COVID-19. TCRdb's table, derived via immunoSEQ multiplex PCR, lists solely in-frame clones and lacks some. The top ten hold 1% to 1.5% of the sample, which has around 280,000 clones, around 84% seen once. The sample comprised peripheral blood. These receptors were collected from a man between 65 and 85 years old with acute or convalescent COVID-19.

The gene calls are TRBV6-5 and TRBJ1-4; 9 nucleotides align to TRBD1. The CDR3 contains 14 residues. The germline V gene has CDR1 MNHEY and CDR2 SVGAGI. V lost 6 bases, J lost 5 bases, and 4 bases stayed unmatched. DNA of the CDR3: TGTGCCAGCAGGACCGGGACAGGGAATGAAAAACTGTTTTTT. Translated, it gives CASRTGTGNEKLFF.

This clone is a singleton in its sample. The gene calls are TRBV18 and TRBJ2-6; 9 bases agree with TRBD1. CDR1 KGHSH and CDR2 LQKENI come from the germline V gene. This CDR3 contains 17 residues. J lost 2 bases, V lost 1 base, and 3 bases had no gene match. The CDR3 region is CASSPQQGAPGANVLTF. DNA of the CDR3: TGTGCCAGCTCACCACAACAGGGGGCGCCTGGGGCCAACGTCCTGACTTTC.

This chain connects TRBV9 to TRBJ1-1; D gene ambiguous. V was pared by 5 bases and J by 0 bases, with 20 bases between. The CDR3 length is 17 residues. The germline gives CDR1 SGDLS, CDR2 YYNGEE. CDR3 region: CASSEGGSIRLNTEAFF. The DNA for the CDR3 is TGTGCCAGCAGTGAAGGCGGTTCCATCCGCCTGAACACTGAAGCTTTCTTT.

This rearrangement joins TRBV3-1 (or the pseudogene TRBV3-2) to TRBJ2-1, with D maybe TRBD2 (5 bases). Germline V gene sequence: CDR1 LGHDT, CDR2 YNNKEL (reference sequence). V was trimmed by 3 bases and J by 7 bases, leaving 7 bases between them. The CDR3 totals 12 residues. The CDR3 DNA sequence: TGTGCCAGCAGCCAGACGGGGAATGAGCAGTTCTTC. Translated: CASSQTGNEQFF.

This clone showed up just a few times. CDR3 DNA sequence: TGTGCCAGCAGCTATACAGATACTCTGAACACTGAAGCTTTCTTT. This codes for CASSYTDTLNTEAFF. V gene TRBV11-2 combines with J gene TRBJ1-1; no clear D gene. The CDR3 is 15 amino acids. CDR1 and CDR2 (germline): SGHAT, FQNNGV. Between the trimmed V and J ends, which lost 4 bases and 0 bases, there was a span of 12 bases. Based on the CDR3 plus reference TRBV11-2 and TRBJ1-1, the full variable domain is EAGVAQSPRYKIIEKRQSVAFWCNPISGHATLYWYQQILGQGPKLLIQFQNNGVVDDSQLPKDRFSAERLKGVDSTLKIQPAKLEDSAVYLCASSYTDTLNTEAFFGQGTRLTVV.